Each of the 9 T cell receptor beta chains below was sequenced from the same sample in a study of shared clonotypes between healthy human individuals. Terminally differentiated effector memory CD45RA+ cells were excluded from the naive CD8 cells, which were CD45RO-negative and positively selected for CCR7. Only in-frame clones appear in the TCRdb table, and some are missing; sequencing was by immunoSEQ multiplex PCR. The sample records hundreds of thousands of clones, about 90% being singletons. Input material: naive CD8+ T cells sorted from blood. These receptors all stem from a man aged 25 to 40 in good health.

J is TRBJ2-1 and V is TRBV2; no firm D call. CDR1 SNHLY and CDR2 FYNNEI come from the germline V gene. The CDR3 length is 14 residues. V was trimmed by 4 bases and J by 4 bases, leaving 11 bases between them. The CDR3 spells CASSVSNPYNEQFF. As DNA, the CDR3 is TGTGCCAGCAGTGTATCAAATCCTTACAATGAGCAGTTCTTC.

The CDR3 region is CASSFATNTGELFF. CDR3 coding DNA: TGCGCCAGCAGCTTCGCTACGAACACCGGGGAGCTGTTTTTT. This sequence joins TRBV5-1 and TRBJ2-2, with D hard to call. Trimming cost V 2 bases and J 0 bases, with 5 bases left between them. The CDR3 covers 14 residues. Germline V gene lookup returns CDR1 SGHRS and CDR2 YFSETQ.

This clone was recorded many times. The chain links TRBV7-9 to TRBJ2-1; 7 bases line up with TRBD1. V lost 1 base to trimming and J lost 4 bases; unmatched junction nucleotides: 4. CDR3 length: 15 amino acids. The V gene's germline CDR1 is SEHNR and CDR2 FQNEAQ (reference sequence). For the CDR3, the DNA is TGTGCCAGCAGCTTAGGAGGGGGCGCTTACAATGAGCAGTTCTTC. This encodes CASSLGGGAYNEQFF.

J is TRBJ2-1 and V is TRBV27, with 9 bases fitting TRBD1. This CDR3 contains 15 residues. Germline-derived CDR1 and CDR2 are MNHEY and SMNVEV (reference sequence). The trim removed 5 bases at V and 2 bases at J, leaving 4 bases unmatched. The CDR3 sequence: CASSRGTGTYNEQFF. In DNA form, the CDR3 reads TGTGCCAGCAGTAGAGGGACAGGGACCTACAATGAGCAGTTCTTC.

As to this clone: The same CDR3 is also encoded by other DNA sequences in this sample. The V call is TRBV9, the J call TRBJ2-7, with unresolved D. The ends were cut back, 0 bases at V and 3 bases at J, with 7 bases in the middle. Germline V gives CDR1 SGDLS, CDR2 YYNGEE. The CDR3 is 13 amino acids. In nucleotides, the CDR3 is TGTGCCAGCAGCGTAGCTGCCGGCTACGAGCAGTACTTC. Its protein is CASSVAAGYEQYF.

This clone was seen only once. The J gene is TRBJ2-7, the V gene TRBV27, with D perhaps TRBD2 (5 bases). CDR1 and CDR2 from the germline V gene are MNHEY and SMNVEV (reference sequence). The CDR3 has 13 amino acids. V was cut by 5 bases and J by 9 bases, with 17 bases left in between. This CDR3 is CASSQRRAGGQYF. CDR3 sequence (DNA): TGTGCCAGCAGTCAACGAAGGGCGGGTGGGCAGTACTTC.

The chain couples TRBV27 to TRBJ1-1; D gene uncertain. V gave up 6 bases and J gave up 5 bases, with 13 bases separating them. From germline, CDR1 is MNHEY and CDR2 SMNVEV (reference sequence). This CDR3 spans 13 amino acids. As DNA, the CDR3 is TGTGCCAGCAGAAAACGATCGTCAACTGAAGCTTTCTTT. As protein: CASRKRSSTEAFF.

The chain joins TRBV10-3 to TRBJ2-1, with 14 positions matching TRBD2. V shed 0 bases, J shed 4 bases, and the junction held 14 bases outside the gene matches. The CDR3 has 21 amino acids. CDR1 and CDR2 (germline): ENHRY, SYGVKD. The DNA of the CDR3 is TGTGCCATCAGTGAGTCCCCCCTCGGTGGGACTAGCGGGAGCTTATACAATGAGCAGTTCTTC. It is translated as CAISESPLGGTSGSLYNEQFF.

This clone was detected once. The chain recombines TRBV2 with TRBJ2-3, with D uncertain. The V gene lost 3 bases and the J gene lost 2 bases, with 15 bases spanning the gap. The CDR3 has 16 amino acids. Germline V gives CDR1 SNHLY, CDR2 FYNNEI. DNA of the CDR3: TGTGCCAGCAGTGATGGGGTTGTACCGCTCACAGATACGCAGTATTTT. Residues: CASSDGVVPLTDTQYF.